These 29 T cell receptor beta chains originate from one sample sequenced in a study of blood T cell repertoires in COVID-19. Sequenced by immunoSEQ multiplex PCR; TCRdb stores in-frame clones only, minus some. Among 95,000 to 110,000 clones listed, about three quarters were seen once. The specimen was peripheral blood. These receptors originate from an older man with acute or convalescent COVID-19.

The CDR3 reads CASSLMAGGAIYEQYF. CDR3 DNA: TGTGCCAGCAGCTTAATGGCGGGGGGCGCTATCTACGAGCAGTACTTC. The chain is built from TRBV7-9 and TRBJ2-7; TRBD2 matches 8 bases. The length of the CDR3 is 16 residues. V gave up 2 bases and J gave up 3 bases; unmatched junction bases: 9. Germline V gives CDR1 SEHNR, CDR2 FQNEAQ (reference sequence).

The chain couples TRBV6-5 to TRBJ2-3; the D gene is possibly TRBD2 (5 bases). The CDR3 spans 14 residues. The V gene's germline CDR1 is MNHEY and CDR2 SVGAGI. With 2 bases removed from V and 5 bases from J, the gap between germline ends came to 11 bases. In nucleotides, the CDR3 is TGTGCCAGCAGTTACGCCCTAGCAGTAGATACGCAGTATTTT. Its translation: CASSYALAVDTQYF.

The V gene is TRBV5-1, the J gene TRBJ2-7; D unresolved. The CDR3 loop spans 12 amino acids. V gave up 0 bases and J gave up 7 bases, with 8 bases separating them. Germline V gives CDR1 SGHRS, CDR2 YFSETQ. CDR3: CASSLGGREQYF. DNA of the CDR3: TGCGCCAGCAGCTTGGGAGGAAGAGAGCAGTACTTC.

This rearrangement joins TRBV14 to TRBJ1-6; D ambiguous. This CDR3 is 14 amino acids long. Trimming cost V 0 bases and J 7 bases, with 7 bases left between them. Per germline, CDR1 SGHDN and CDR2 FVKESK. CDR3 protein: CASSQEVRNSPLHF. DNA for the CDR3: TGTGCCAGCAGCCAAGAGGTCAGGAATTCACCCCTCCACTTT.

This clone has more than one count but fewer than ten. This chain uses TRBV4-3 with TRBJ2-1; 8 nucleotides align to TRBD2. After removal of 1 base from V and 6 bases from J, the junction contained 5 bases not matched to a gene. The germline CDR1 and CDR2 sequences are LGHNA and YSLEER. The CDR3 runs to 15 residues. CDR3 nucleotides: TGCGCCAGCAGCCAAGGGAGTAGCGGGGTCAATGAGCAGTTCTTC. This translates into CASSQGSSGVNEQFF.

This chain joins TRBV6-5 and TRBJ1-1; tentatively, D is TRBD1 (6 bases). Trimming took 2 bases from V and 8 from J, leaving 18 bases between them. The CDR3 covers 15 residues. Germline V gene data show CDR1 as MNHEY and CDR2 as SVGAGI. This chain's CDR3 is CASSYGVQGLIEAFF. The CDR3 DNA reads TGTGCCAGCAGTTACGGGGTACAGGGTCTCATCGAAGCTTTCTTT.

This sequence joins TRBV5-1 and TRBJ2-3; possible D gene TRBD1, 6 bases. Trimming left V 3 bases short and J 2 bases short, with 10 bases between. Germline loops: CDR1 SGHRS, CDR2 YFSETQ. The CDR3 totals 14 residues. The CDR3 region is CASSSYRATDTQYF. Written as DNA, the CDR3 is TGCGCCAGCAGCTCCTACAGGGCCACAGATACGCAGTATTTT.

The chain is built from TRBV7-9 and TRBJ1-2, with TRBD1 as a possible D gene (5 bases). This CDR3 is 15 amino acids long. The V end was cut by 1 base, the J end by 4 bases, with 13 bases between. Looked up from germline, CDR1 is SEHNR and CDR2 is FQNEAQ (reference sequence). The CDR3 sequence is CASSLGDSRPYGYTF. Written as DNA, the CDR3 is TGTGCCAGCAGCTTAGGAGACAGCCGGCCCTATGGCTACACCTTC.

The V and J genes are TRBV15 and TRBJ2-7; 12 positions agree with TRBD1. CDR1 is LNHNV and CDR2 is YYDKDF in the germline V gene (reference sequence). V shed 3 bases, J shed 6 bases, and the junction held 9 bases outside the gene matches. The CDR3 sequence is 16 residues long. CDR3 loop: CATSRRTGTGGFEQYF. DNA of the CDR3: TGTGCCACCAGCAGGCGGACCGGGACAGGGGGCTTCGAGCAGTACTTC. Drawing the rest from reference TRBV15 and TRBJ2-7, the complete variable domain is DAMVIQNPRYQVTQFGKPVTLSCSQTLNHNVMYWYQQKSSQAPKLLFHYYDKDFNNEADTPDNFQSRRPNTSFCFLDIRSPGLGDTAMYLCATSRRTGTGGFEQYFGPGTRLTVT.

The rearrangement links TRBV19 to TRBJ2-3; D is possibly TRBD2 (6 bases). This CDR3 has 18 amino acids. CDR1 and CDR2 from the germline V gene are LNHDA and SQIVND (reference sequence). V lost 7 bases and J lost 0, with 23 bases in between. The CDR3 here is CASTRRRGDPTSTDTQYF. CDR3 nucleotides: TGTGCCAGTACCCGTCGGCGGGGAGACCCTACTAGCACAGATACGCAGTATTTT. Combining the CDR3 with reference TRBV19 and TRBJ2-3 gives the whole variable domain DGGITQSPKYLFRKEGQNVTLSCEQNLNHDAMYWYRQDPGQGLRLIYYSQIVNDFQKGDIAEGYSVSREKKESFPLTVTSAQKNPTAFYLCASTRRRGDPTSTDTQYFGPGTRLTVL.

The DNA for the CDR3 is TGTGCCAGCAGCTTGACAGGATCAGAGACCCAGTACTTC. It specifies CASSLTGSETQYF. The V gene is TRBV5-6, the J gene TRBJ2-5; a possible D gene is TRBD1 (5 bases). CDR1 and CDR2 (germline): SGHDT, YYEEEE. This CDR3 is 13 amino acids long. Trimming pared 1 base from V and 4 bases from J, leaving 8 bases between.

The genes are TRBV6-2 or TRBV6-3 and TRBJ2-3; 7 nucleotides line up with TRBD2. The germline V gene encodes CDR1 MNHEY and CDR2 SVGEGT. V was clipped by 5 bases and J by 2 bases; unmatched bases: 4. The CDR3 length is 14 residues. The CDR3 spells CASSKGGNTDTQYF. CDR3 sequence (DNA): TGTGCCAGCAGTAAGGGAGGGAACACAGATACGCAGTATTTT.

V gene TRBV12-3 or TRBV12-4 combines with J gene TRBJ1-2, with 8 bases identical to TRBD1. J lost 0 bases, V lost 6 bases, and 0 bases had no gene match. This CDR3 is built from 13 residues. In DNA, the CDR3 is TGTGCCAGCAGGACAGGGGCTAACTATGGCTACACCTTC. Translating gives CASRTGANYGYTF.

The chain couples TRBV19 to TRBJ1-4, with 7 nucleotides matching TRBD1. Trimming took 4 bases from V and 8 from J; bases not matched to a gene: 7. In germline, CDR1 is LNHDA, CDR2 SQIVND (reference sequence). The CDR3 extends over 14 amino acids. Here the CDR3 reads CASSTGTVEEKLFF. CDR3 coding DNA: TGTGCCAGTAGTACTGGGACAGTCGAGGAAAAACTGTTTTTT.

The chain links TRBV19 to TRBJ1-5; tentatively, D is TRBD1 (6 bases). V was shortened by 1 base and J by 4 bases, with 11 bases between the two germline ends. Per the germline V gene, CDR1 is LNHDA and CDR2 is SQIVND (reference sequence). The CDR3 contains 15 residues. The DNA for the CDR3 is TGTGCCAGTAGTATAGGCAGGGGACCTAATCAGCCCCAGCATTTT. Its protein product is CASSIGRGPNQPQHF.

The V and J genes are TRBV3-1 (or the pseudogene TRBV3-2) and TRBJ2-1, with D possibly being TRBD1 (6 bases). Trimming took off 6 bases at V and 0 bases at J, with 12 bases between the two ends. CDR3 size: 15 residues. Germline V gene data show CDR1 as LGHDT and CDR2 as YNNKEL (reference sequence). The CDR3 is CASSEGQSSYNEQFF. The CDR3 coding sequence is TGTGCCAGCAGTGAAGGACAGAGCTCCTACAATGAGCAGTTCTTC.

This clone was recorded only once. The V and J genes are TRBV14 and TRBJ2-7; D possibly corresponds to TRBD1 (6 bases). This CDR3 comprises 13 residues. Per the germline V gene, CDR1 is SGHDN and CDR2 is FVKESK. V shed 5 bases and J shed 0 bases, with 8 bases lying between them. CDR3 DNA: TGTGCCAGCAGCGTGGGACACTCCTACGAGCAGTACTTC. It codes for CASSVGHSYEQYF.

The V gene is TRBV7-2, the J gene TRBJ2-2; TRBD1 might be the D (5 bases). The CDR3 sequence is 14 residues long. CDR1 is SGHTA and CDR2 is FQGNSA in the germline V gene. Trimming removed 5 bases at V and 4 bases at J, with 11 bases between. CDR3 residues: CASSQGVRTGELFF. The DNA for the CDR3 is TGTGCCAGCAGCCAAGGGGTACGCACCGGGGAGCTGTTTTTT. Based on the CDR3 plus reference TRBV7-2 and TRBJ2-2, the full variable domain is GAGVSQSPSNKVTEKGKDVELRCDPISGHTALYWYRQSLGQGLEFLIYFQGNSAPDKSGLPSDRFSAERTGGSVSTLTIQRTQQEDSAVYLCASSQGVRTGELFFGEGSRLTVL.

The chain recombines TRBV28 with TRBJ2-6; 11 nucleotides line up with TRBD2. The CDR3 has 19 residues. CDR1 is MDHEN and CDR2 is SYDVKM in the germline V gene. After removal of 5 bases from V and 0 bases from J, the junction contained 9 bases not matched to a gene. CDR3 loop: CASSARLAGPLSGANVLTF. The CDR3 DNA is TGTGCCAGCAGTGCCCGACTAGCGGGGCCCCTCTCTGGGGCCAACGTCCTGACTTTC.

The chain employs TRBV4-1 and TRBJ1-2; TRBD1 might be the D (5 bases). The CDR3 has 16 amino acids. The V and J ends lost 0 bases and 4 bases respectively, with 15 bases between them. Germline-derived CDR1 and CDR2 are MGHRA and YSYEKL. The CDR3 DNA sequence: TGCGCCAGCAGCCAAGAGGTCGAACGGGACTTCTATGGCTACACCTTC. It translates to CASSQEVERDFYGYTF.

This clone was seen once. This chain links TRBV7-3 with TRBJ1-5; the D gene is possibly TRBD1 (6 bases). The V gene lost 4 bases and the J gene lost 10 bases, with 14 bases spanning the gap. The CDR3 runs to 13 residues. Per germline, CDR1 SGHTA and CDR2 FQGTGA. CDR3 in DNA: TGTGCCAGCAGCTCGAACCCAGGGGAACCCCAGCATTTT. Protein sequence: CASSSNPGEPQHF.

A remark on this clone: Additional DNA sequences in this sample encode the identical CDR3. V and J are TRBV7-3 and TRBJ1-1, with D possibly matching TRBD1 (5 bases). Germline CDR1 reads SGHTA; CDR2 reads FQGTGA. This CDR3 is built from 13 residues. V was cut by 6 bases and J by 4 bases, with 12 bases left in between. The CDR3 region is CASSPGRGTEAFF. The DNA of the CDR3 is TGTGCCAGCAGTCCTGGTAGGGGCACTGAAGCTTTCTTT.

The V call is TRBV15, the J call TRBJ2-7; tentative D call: TRBD1 (7 bases). Trimming shortened V by 4 bases and J by 1 base, and 20 bases separated the two germline ends. The germline V gene has CDR1 LNHNV and CDR2 YYDKDF (reference sequence). The CDR3 has 17 amino acids. The CDR3 DNA reads as TGTGCCACCAGCACCCGAAGCAGGGGGGTTGTATCCTACGAGCAGTACTTC. It yields the protein CATSTRSRGVVSYEQYF.

The J gene is TRBJ1-5, the V gene TRBV19; TRBD1 matches 7 bases. The V segment lost 5 bases and the J segment 5 bases; nucleotides outside the gene matches: 6. This CDR3 is 14 amino acids long. The germline CDR1 and CDR2 sequences are LNHDA and SQIVND (reference sequence). CDR3 in amino acids: CASSEQGPDQPQHF. CDR3 bases: TGTGCCAGTAGTGAACAGGGGCCCGATCAGCCCCAGCATTTT.

In the case of this clone: Germline and junction disagree at one end, which may indicate a read error. This rearrangement joins TRBV6-1 to TRBJ1-1; no definite D call. The germline CDR1 and CDR2 sequences are MNHNS and SASEGT. The CDR3 contains 12 residues. Here the CDR3 reads CASSEYNSEAFF. The DNA for the CDR3 is TGTGCCAGCAGTGAATATAACAGTGAAGCTTTCTTT.

The V gene is TRBV6-5, the J gene TRBJ2-5; D perhaps matches TRBD1 (5 bases). The germline gives CDR1 MNHEY, CDR2 SVGAGI. The CDR3 sequence is 14 residues long. The germline V and J ends were trimmed by 5 bases and 1 base, with 11 bases remaining between them. For the CDR3, the DNA is TGTGCCAGCAGTATGGGTGGGGCCCAAGAGACCCAGTACTTC. It translates to CASSMGGAQETQYF.

This sequence joins TRBV7-2 and TRBJ1-5; TRBD1 matches 10 bases. Looked up from germline, CDR1 is SGHTA and CDR2 is FQGNSA. CDR3 length equals 16 residues. Trimming removed 1 base from V and 4 bases from J; junction bases left unmatched: 4. The CDR3 DNA is TGTGCCAGCAGCTTAGGACAGGGGGCGTTAAATCAGCCCCAGCATTTT. This codes for CASSLGQGALNQPQHF.

This chain joins TRBV5-4 and TRBJ1-2; perhaps TRBD1 as D (6 bases). The V gene lost 4 bases and the J gene lost 6 bases, with 19 bases spanning the gap. Germline V CDR1 and CDR2: SGHNT, YYREEE (reference sequence). The CDR3 spans 15 residues. The CDR3 protein is CASSEGGRVYDGYTF. CDR3 nucleotides: TGTGCCAGCAGCGAGGGGGGGAGAGTATATGATGGCTACACCTTC.

V is TRBV6-6 and J is TRBJ1-6; the D is unclear. Germline V gene data show CDR1 as MNHNY and CDR2 as SVGAGI (reference sequence). This CDR3 region has 15 residues. V dropped 6 bases and J dropped 10 bases, with 19 bases sitting between them. CDR3 residues: CASRLPLNLRSPLHF. CDR3 bases: TGTGCCAGCAGACTACCCCTTAACTTAAGGTCACCCCTCCACTTT.